This T cell receptor beta chain derives from a study of blood T cell repertoires in COVID-19. Study at large: From T cells, B-cell-depleted T cells, or PBMCs came the material, which was cDNA or gDNA.

Recruitment covered about two dozen US areas and drew participants whose ages spanned roughly 18 to 89 years. All exposed participants met a person with COVID-19 within 2 weeks before entering the study. In the original analysis: Reference gene primer amplification yielded estimated nucleated cell counts. The method was immunoSEQ multiplex PCR; TCRdb's version includes in-frame clones alone and lacks a portion of them. V, J and clone size derive from that table, while D and trimming were established from the DNA sequence. The table shows about 150,000 clones, with around 90% occurring only once. This clone has only one observation. The sequence was obtained from a woman between 40 and 55 years old who had been exposed to COVID-19. Sequencing input: PBMCs or T cells enriched from blood (not recorded which).

CDR3 sequence reads: CASSLGTGETQYF. As DNA, the CDR3 is TGTGCCAGCAGTTTAGGAACGGGAGAGACCCAGTACTTC. The chain is built from TRBV27 and TRBJ2-5, with D hard to call. Germline CDR1 MNHEY, CDR2 SMNVEV (reference sequence). CDR3 size: 13 residues. Trimming removed 2 bases from V and 4 bases from J, with 8 bases in between.